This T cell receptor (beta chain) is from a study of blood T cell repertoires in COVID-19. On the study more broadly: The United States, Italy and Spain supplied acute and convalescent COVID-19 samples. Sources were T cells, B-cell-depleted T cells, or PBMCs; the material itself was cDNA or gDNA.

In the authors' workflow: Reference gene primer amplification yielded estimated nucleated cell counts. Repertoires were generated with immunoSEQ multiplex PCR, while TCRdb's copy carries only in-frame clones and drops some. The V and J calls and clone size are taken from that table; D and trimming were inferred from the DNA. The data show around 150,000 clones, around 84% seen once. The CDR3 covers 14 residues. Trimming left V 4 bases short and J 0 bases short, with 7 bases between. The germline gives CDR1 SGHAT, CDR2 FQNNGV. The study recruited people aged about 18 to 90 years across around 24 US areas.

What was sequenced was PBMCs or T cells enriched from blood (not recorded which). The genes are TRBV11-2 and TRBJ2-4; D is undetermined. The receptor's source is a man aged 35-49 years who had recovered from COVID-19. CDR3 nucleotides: TGTGCCAGCAGCTCCAGATTAGCCAAAAACATTCAGTACTTC. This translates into CASSSRLAKNIQYF.